These 24 T cell receptor beta chains were all obtained from the same sample, sequenced in a study of T cell changes during pregnancy in multiple sclerosis. Here immunoSEQ multiplex PCR was the method, and the copy in TCRdb shows in-frame clones only, minus some. The table lists about 40,000 clones, roughly 92% of them singletons. The material was CD4+ T cells from peripheral blood mononuclear cells, obtained before pregnancy. Receptors were obtained from a female donor with multiple sclerosis, enrolled in a pregnancy study.

The V and J genes are TRBV9 and TRBJ2-7, with D maybe TRBD1 (5 bases). CDR1 is SGDLS, CDR2 YYNGEE, per germline. CDR3 size: 17 residues. V was clipped by 0 bases and J by 3 bases, with 19 bases between them. CDR3 amino acids: CASSVGRRGAEVYEQYF. Written as DNA, the CDR3 is TGTGCCAGCAGCGTAGGAAGGCGTGGGGCCGAAGTCTACGAGCAGTACTTC. Using reference TRBV9 and TRBJ2-7 for the parts outside the CDR3, the full variable domain is DSGVTQTPKHLITATGQRVTLRCSPRSGDLSVYWYQQSLDQGLQFLIQYYNGEERAKGNILERFSAQQFPDLHSELNLSSLELGDSALYFCASSVGRRGAEVYEQYFGPGTRLTVT.

This chain connects TRBV28 to TRBJ1-5, with D perhaps matching TRBD1 (5 bases). This CDR3 is built from 12 residues. The germline V and J ends were trimmed by 6 bases and 6 bases, with 9 bases remaining between them. Germline loops: CDR1 MDHEN, CDR2 SYDVKM. The DNA for the CDR3 is TGTGCCAGCAGGGGGGGGAGTCAGCCCCAGCATTTT. Residues: CASRGGSQPQHF. Full variable domain (missing parts from reference TRBV28 and TRBJ1-5): DVKVTQSSRYLVKRTGEKVFLECVQDMDHENMFWYRQDPGLGLRLIYFSYDVKMKEKGDIPEGYSVSREKKERFSLILESASTNQTSMYLCASRGGSQPQHFGDGTRLSIL.

The chain is built from TRBV15 and TRBJ1-2, with D possibly TRBD1 on 5 matching bases. This CDR3 spans 14 amino acids. V dropped 5 bases and J dropped 0 bases, with 10 bases sitting between them. Germline CDR1 LNHNV, CDR2 YYDKDF (reference sequence). CDR3: CATSRLQANYGYTF. CDR3 DNA sequence: TGTGCCACCAGCCGATTACAGGCTAACTATGGCTACACCTTC.

The V call is TRBV28, the J call TRBJ2-1, with 16 bases fitting TRBD2. The CDR3 consists of 16 residues. V was pared by 8 bases and J by 3 bases, with 4 bases of the junction left unmatched. Germline V gene sequence: CDR1 MDHEN, CDR2 SYDVKM. The CDR3 spells CASQGLAGGHYNEQFF. The CDR3, as DNA: TGTGCCAGCCAGGGACTAGCGGGAGGGCACTACAATGAGCAGTTCTTC.

This chain connects TRBV28 to TRBJ2-7, with 9 bases lining up with TRBD2. Germline V gives CDR1 MDHEN, CDR2 SYDVKM. The trim removed 4 bases at V and 12 bases at J, leaving 10 bases unmatched. The CDR3 contains 13 residues. CDR3 in amino acids: CASSSGGAGGLYF. The CDR3 coding sequence is TGTGCCAGCAGTTCAGGGGGAGCGGGAGGTCTGTACTTC.

The chain uses TRBV5-4 and TRBJ2-7; D is possibly TRBD1 (7 bases). The CDR3 length is 14 residues. Trimming took 0 bases from V and 5 from J, leaving 12 bases between them. In germline, CDR1 is SGHNT, CDR2 YYREEE (reference sequence). DNA for the CDR3: TGTGCCAGCAGCTTGGAGGCAGGGGGGAACGAGCAGTACTTC. It codes for CASSLEAGGNEQYF.

The gene calls are TRBV21-1 and TRBJ2-7; no check of the table's D call, TRBD2, against the DNA was made. TRBV21-1 is a pseudogene. The CDR3 contains 16 residues. CDR3 in DNA: TGTGCCATCCTCCCGGGACTAGCGGGAGGGCCGGACGAGCAGTACTTC. Translation gives CAILPGLAGGPDEQYF.

The V call is TRBV7-2, the J call TRBJ2-7; 8 bases agree with TRBD2. Germline V gene lookup returns CDR1 SGHTA and CDR2 FQGNSA. V shed 1 base and J 2 bases; nucleotides not matched to a gene: 4. CDR3 length: 15 residues. The CDR3 region is CASSLEGGRTYEQYF. The CDR3, as DNA: TGTGCCAGCAGCTTAGAGGGCGGGAGGACCTACGAGCAGTACTTC.

V gene TRBV11-2 combines with J gene TRBJ1-3; D call uncertain. This CDR3 has 15 amino acids. CDR1 is SGHAT, CDR2 FQNNGV, per germline. Between the trimmed V and J ends, which lost 2 bases and 0 bases, there was a span of 8 bases. In DNA form, the CDR3 reads TGTGCCAGCAGCTTATCACAGCTCTCTGGAAACACCATATATTTT. It codes for CASSLSQLSGNTIYF.

This chain joins TRBV5-1 and TRBJ2-7; 12 nucleotides match TRBD2. V lost 5 bases and J lost 7; bases outside the gene matches: 13. CDR1 is SGHRS and CDR2 is YFSETQ in the germline V gene. This CDR3 contains 16 residues. The chain's CDR3 is CASSPLAGGDSTEQYF. Here the CDR3 DNA reads TGCGCCAGCAGTCCCCTAGCGGGAGGGGACAGTACGGAGCAGTACTTC.

The J gene is TRBJ1-2, the V gene TRBV27; 8 nucleotides line up with TRBD1. The CDR3 has 16 residues. CDR1 and CDR2 (germline): MNHEY, SMNVEV (reference sequence). V shed 3 bases, J shed 6 bases, and the junction held 12 bases outside the gene matches. The CDR3 spells CASSLQGAFSWHGYTF. CDR3 DNA: TGTGCCAGCAGTTTGCAGGGGGCTTTTTCCTGGCATGGCTACACCTTC.

The rearrangement joins TRBV5-1 to TRBJ2-3, with 8 bases aligning to TRBD2. The CDR3 is made up of 17 amino acids. The germline CDR1 and CDR2 sequences are SGHRS and YFSETQ. V was clipped by 3 bases and J by 1 base; unmatched bases: 10. The CDR3 coding sequence is TGCGCCAGCAGCTCACGGACTAGCAGCCAAGGCACAGATACGCAGTATTTT. It is translated as CASSSRTSSQGTDTQYF.

The chain carries TRBV14 and TRBJ2-7; maybe TRBD2 (6 bases). Between the trimmed V and J ends, which lost 4 bases and 3 bases, there was a span of 13 bases. There are 14 residues in the CDR3. Per germline, CDR1 SGHDN and CDR2 FVKESK. As DNA, the CDR3 is TGTGCCAGCAGCCTCCGGGAGCCACTCTACGAGCAGTACTTC. It translates to CASSLREPLYEQYF.

The chain joins TRBV6-6 to TRBJ1-2; 7 bases agree with TRBD1. The CDR3 sequence is 13 residues long. With 6 bases clipped from V and 8 bases from J, the junction kept 9 bases outside the gene matches. Looked up from germline, CDR1 is MNHNY and CDR2 is SVGAGI (reference sequence). This CDR3 reads CASSSDRAGGYTF. The DNA for the CDR3 is TGTGCCAGCAGCTCCGACAGGGCTGGAGGCTACACCTTC.

This clone was counted between two and nine times. V gene TRBV29-1 combines with J gene TRBJ1-1; TRBD1 is a possible D gene (5 bases). V lost 1 base, J lost 2 bases, and 11 bases lay in between. The CDR3 is made up of 14 amino acids. CDR1 SQVTM and CDR2 ANQGSEA come from the germline V gene. The CDR3 loop reads CSVEVARENTEAFF. For the CDR3, the DNA is TGCAGCGTTGAAGTGGCCAGGGAAAACACTGAAGCTTTCTTT.

The chain combines TRBV27 with TRBJ2-1; 13 bases match TRBD2. The V and J ends lost 7 bases and 6 bases, in that order; junction bases with no gene match: 9. CDR1 MNHEY and CDR2 SMNVEV come from the germline V gene (reference sequence). The CDR3 is made up of 16 amino acids. CDR3 bases: TGTGCCAGCAATTCATTCGGGACTAGCGGGACCAATGAGCAGTTCTTC. Residues: CASNSFGTSGTNEQFF.

The chain joins TRBV27 to TRBJ1-5, with 7 positions matching TRBD1. Germline-derived CDR1 and CDR2 are MNHEY and SMNVEV (reference sequence). The CDR3 runs to 17 residues. V lost 5 bases to trimming and J lost 7 bases; unmatched junction nucleotides: 17. The CDR3 reads CASSPVPGTELKQPQHF. The CDR3 nucleotides are TGTGCCAGCAGTCCCGTCCCCGGGACAGAGTTGAAACAGCCCCAGCATTTT.

This chain connects TRBV5-1 to TRBJ2-5; TRBD1 agrees at 8 bases. Trimming at V came to 0 bases and at J to 5 bases, leaving 6 bases not matched to a gene. The CDR3 is made up of 15 amino acids. Germline V lookup: CDR1 SGHRS, CDR2 YFSETQ. CDR3 DNA sequence: TGCGCCAGCAGCTTGGATGGACAGGGTAGGGAGACCCAGTACTTC. Residues: CASSLDGQGRETQYF.

The rearrangement uses TRBV5-1 and TRBJ2-3; 10 bases are a match to TRBD1. Germline trimming cut 0 bases from V and 1 base from J; bases unmatched to any gene: 8. This CDR3 region has 18 residues. Germline CDR1 SGHRS, CDR2 YFSETQ. The CDR3 is CASSLEGTGTGGTDTQYF. In DNA form, the CDR3 reads TGCGCCAGCAGCTTGGAAGGGACCGGGACAGGGGGCACAGATACGCAGTATTTT.

CDR3 loop: CASSSWTGTNEKLFF. The CDR3 region has the DNA TGTGCCAGCAGCTCCTGGACAGGAACTAATGAAAAACTGTTTTTT. This sequence joins TRBV5-4 and TRBJ1-4; TRBD1 agrees at 7 bases. After removal of 3 bases from V and 1 base from J, the junction contained 3 bases not matched to a gene. This CDR3 spans 15 amino acids. CDR1 is SGHNT, CDR2 YYREEE, per germline (reference sequence).

This sequence joins TRBV6-1 and TRBJ1-5; unclear D gene. This CDR3 spans 14 amino acids. The germline V gene encodes CDR1 MNHNS and CDR2 SASEGT. V was shortened by 2 bases and J by 0 bases, with 5 bases between the two germline ends. The CDR3 here is CASSERDSNQPQHF. CDR3 DNA sequence: TGTGCCAGCAGTGAACGGGATAGCAATCAGCCCCAGCATTTT.

V and J are TRBV9 and TRBJ2-1; D possibly corresponds to TRBD2 (5 bases). The CDR3 spans 15 residues. V shed 0 bases and J shed 0 bases, with 7 bases lying between them. Germline V gene sequence: CDR1 SGDLS, CDR2 YYNGEE. For the CDR3, the DNA is TGTGCCAGCAGCGTAGAGAGCGGCTCCTACAATGAGCAGTTCTTC. It specifies CASSVESGSYNEQFF.

The V and J genes are TRBV5-6 and TRBJ2-5; TRBD2 matches 9 bases. V shed 3 bases and J 1 base; nucleotides not matched to a gene: 4. The CDR3 contains 15 residues. CDR1 is SGHDT and CDR2 is YYEEEE in the germline V gene. The CDR3 sequence is CASSWGLASQETQYF. CDR3 in DNA: TGTGCCAGCAGCTGGGGACTAGCTTCCCAAGAGACCCAGTACTTC.

This chain joins TRBV19 and TRBJ2-1; D unresolved. This CDR3 comprises 15 residues. Trimming shortened V by 5 bases and J by 4 bases, and 15 bases separated the two germline ends. Germline CDR1 LNHDA, CDR2 SQIVND (reference sequence). The CDR3 reads CASSSEHSAYNEQFF. Written as DNA, the CDR3 is TGTGCCAGTAGTTCTGAGCACTCCGCGTACAATGAGCAGTTCTTC. Combining the CDR3 with reference TRBV19 and TRBJ2-1 gives the whole variable domain DGGITQSPKYLFRKEGQNVTLSCEQNLNHDAMYWYRQDPGQGLRLIYYSQIVNDFQKGDIAEGYSVSREKKESFPLTVTSAQKNPTAFYLCASSSEHSAYNEQFFGPGTRLTVL.